These 14 T cell receptor beta chains were sequenced from one sample in a study of shared clonotypes between healthy human individuals. Assay used: immunoSEQ multiplex PCR; TCRdb lists only in-frame clones, some missing. The table has approximately 2.4 million clones, 90% to 96% seen once. What was sequenced was naive CD4+ T cells sorted from blood. The subset here: CD45RA+ positively selected. All receptors come from a man between 18 and 35 years old in good health.

V is TRBV30 and J is TRBJ1-2; D is unresolved. Germline V gene sequence: CDR1 GTSNPN, CDR2 SVGIG (reference sequence). The CDR3 length is 9 residues. Trimming shortened V by 4 bases and J by 7 bases, and 4 bases separated the two germline ends. This CDR3 reads CAWTVGYTF. The CDR3 nucleotides read TGTGCCTGGACGGTTGGCTACACCTTC.

V gene TRBV7-9 combines with J gene TRBJ2-5; D not resolved. Trimming left V 6 bases short and J 1 base short, with 12 bases between. The CDR3 is made up of 14 amino acids. CDR1 and CDR2 from the germline V gene are SEHNR and FQNEAQ (reference sequence). In DNA, the CDR3 is TGTGCCAGCAGTCCTCTAGTCCTCCAAGAGACCCAGTACTTC. Translating it yields CASSPLVLQETQYF.

As regards this clone: The identical CDR3 is also encoded by other nucleotide sequences in the sample. The chain employs TRBV19 and TRBJ2-7, with D perhaps TRBD1 or TRBD2 (5 bases each). With 4 bases removed from V and 1 base from J, the gap between germline ends came to 8 bases. This CDR3 is 13 amino acids long. Germline V lookup: CDR1 LNHDA, CDR2 SQIVND (reference sequence). CDR3 residues: CASSTEGSYEQYF. In nucleotides, the CDR3 is TGTGCCAGTAGTACCGAGGGGTCCTACGAGCAGTACTTC.

This rearrangement joins TRBV2 to TRBJ2-7, with TRBD1 as a possible D gene (6 bases). The CDR3 sequence is 15 residues long. V shed 6 bases and J shed 4 bases, with 19 bases lying between them. Germline V lookup: CDR1 SNHLY, CDR2 FYNNEI. The CDR3 nucleotides are TGTGCCAGCAGGACGCTCCGGGACACATTTTACGAGCAGTACTTC. This gives the protein CASRTLRDTFYEQYF.

The chain employs TRBV7-2 and TRBJ2-1, with D possibly being TRBD1 or TRBD2 (6 bases each). The length of the CDR3 is 17 residues. The germline gives CDR1 SGHTA, CDR2 FQGNSA. V was trimmed by 5 bases and J by 0 bases, leaving 17 bases between them. CDR3 sequence (DNA): TGTGCCAGCAGCCGTTCGATAGCGGACAGCTCCTACAATGAGCAGTTCTTC. Protein sequence: CASSRSIADSSYNEQFF.

V and J are TRBV5-4 and TRBJ2-7; D assignment may be TRBD1 or TRBD2 (5 bases each). V was clipped by 1 base and J by 4 bases, with 12 bases between them. CDR3 length: 14 amino acids. Germline lookup yields CDR1 SGHNT and CDR2 YYREEE (reference sequence). CDR3 in amino acids: CASSLKGPFYEQYF. The CDR3, as DNA: TGTGCCAGCAGCTTGAAGGGACCCTTTTACGAGCAGTACTTC.

The chain is built from TRBV7-2 and TRBJ2-7, with D maybe TRBD2 (7 bases). Germline V CDR1 and CDR2: SGHTA, FQGNSA. Trimming cost V 2 bases and J 1 base, with 12 bases left between them. This CDR3 is built from 15 residues. The CDR3 DNA sequence: TGTGCCAGCAGCTTATCAGGGGAGGGTTCCTACGAGCAGTACTTC. It specifies CASSLSGEGSYEQYF.

The chain employs TRBV27 and TRBJ1-5, with D tentatively TRBD1 (6 bases). Germline V gives CDR1 MNHEY, CDR2 SMNVEV (reference sequence). The CDR3 is 14 residues long. V lost 4 bases to trimming and J lost 6 bases, with 13 bases between them. CDR3: CASSSLRGGQPQHF. As DNA, the CDR3 is TGTGCCAGCAGTTCCCTGAGGGGGGGTCAGCCCCAGCATTTT.

V is TRBV6-1 and J is TRBJ1-5; 10 bases line up with TRBD1. The junction had 4 bases not matched to a gene; V was cut back by 4 bases and J by 4 bases. This CDR3 comprises 15 residues. Germline V gene sequence: CDR1 MNHNS, CDR2 SASEGT. Here the CDR3 DNA reads TGTGCCAGCAGTGGCCGGACAGGGGGAAATCAGCCCCAGCATTTT. Residues: CASSGRTGGNQPQHF.

A word on this clone: The sample holds other DNA sequences that translate to the same CDR3. The chain uses TRBV18 and TRBJ1-3; perhaps TRBD1 as D (5 bases). This CDR3 comprises 14 residues. Germline CDR1 and CDR2: KGHSH and LQKENI. The V end was cut by 3 bases, the J end by 4 bases, with 10 bases between. Here the CDR3 DNA reads TGTGCCAGCTCACCCGGGACGGGAGGAAACACCATATATTTT. Its translation: CASSPGTGGNTIYF.

The chain has TRBV6-6 and TRBJ2-1, with D possibly matching TRBD2 (5 bases). The germline gives CDR1 MNHNY, CDR2 SVGAGI (reference sequence). The length of the CDR3 is 15 residues. V gave up 6 bases and J gave up 5 bases, with 17 bases separating them. The CDR3 DNA follows: TGTGCCAGCAGCCCCGATTATAGCGTCCACAATGAGCAGTTCTTC. Protein: CASSPDYSVHNEQFF.

V and J are TRBV6-1 and TRBJ1-1; D is possibly TRBD1 (6 bases). This CDR3 is built from 13 residues. Per germline, CDR1 MNHNS and CDR2 SASEGT. The V end was cut by 7 bases, the J end by 4 bases, with 13 bases between. CDR3 in amino acids: CASKRDKGTEAFF. The CDR3 coding sequence is TGTGCCAGCAAACGGGACAAAGGCACTGAAGCTTTCTTT.

V is TRBV6-4 and J is TRBJ2-1; 14 nucleotides agree with TRBD2. The germline gives CDR1 MRHNA, CDR2 SNTAGT. CDR3 size: 17 residues. V dropped 6 bases and J dropped 8; count of bases not matched to a gene: 12. The CDR3 nucleotides are TGTGCCAGCAGCTTAACCGGGACTAGCGGGAGTCCCGATGAGCAGTTCTTC. Protein product: CASSLTGTSGSPDEQFF.

This rearrangement joins TRBV11-2 to TRBJ1-1, with TRBD1 identical over 8 bases. The V gene's germline CDR1 is SGHAT and CDR2 FQNNGV. The CDR3 extends over 16 amino acids. V trimming: 1 base; J trimming: 4 bases; junction bases outside the gene matches: 8. The CDR3 DNA reads as TGTGCCAGCAGCTTAGTTCCCACAGGGGGTTTCACTGAAGCTTTCTTT. It specifies CASSLVPTGGFTEAFF.